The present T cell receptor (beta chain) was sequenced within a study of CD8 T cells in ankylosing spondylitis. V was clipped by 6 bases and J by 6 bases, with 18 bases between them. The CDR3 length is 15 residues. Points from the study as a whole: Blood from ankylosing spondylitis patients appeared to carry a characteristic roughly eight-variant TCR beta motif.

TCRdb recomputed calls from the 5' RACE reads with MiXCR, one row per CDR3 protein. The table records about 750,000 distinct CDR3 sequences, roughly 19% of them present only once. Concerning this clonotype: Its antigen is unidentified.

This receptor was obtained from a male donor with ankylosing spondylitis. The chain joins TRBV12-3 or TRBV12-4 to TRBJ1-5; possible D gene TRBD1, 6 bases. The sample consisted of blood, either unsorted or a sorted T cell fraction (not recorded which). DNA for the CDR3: TGTGCCAGCAGCCCCGCAAAGGGGGTAGCTCAGCCCCAGCATTTT. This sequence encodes CASSPAKGVAQPQHF.